The T cell receptor (beta chain) under discussion was sequenced for a study of shared clonotypes between healthy human individuals. Looked up from germline, CDR1 is MGHDK and CDR2 is SYGVNS. With 2 bases removed from V and 4 bases from J, the gap between germline ends came to 9 bases. There are 15 residues in the CDR3. Sequencing used immunoSEQ multiplex PCR; TCRdb keeps in-frame clones, though not all of them. The table records about 980,000 clones, roughly 72% of them present only once. The sample consisted of memory CD4+ T cells sorted from blood. The subset here: CD45RA-negative fraction. This receptor was taken from a man younger than 35 in good health. The chain recombines TRBV25-1 with TRBJ1-6; TRBD1 is a possible D gene (5 bases). CDR3 loop: CASSEQGAYNSPLHF. DNA for the CDR3: TGTGCCAGCAGTGAACAGGGCGCTTATAATTCACCCCTCCACTTT.